This T cell receptor (beta chain) was captured by sequencing in a study of T cell responses to AZD1222 COVID-19 vaccine. Whole-study context: Second-dose intervals near 4 or 12 weeks were combined. Findings of the study overall: Donors were mostly white British, more females; clonal diversity possibly underestimated.

A word on this clone: The antigen is unknown.

TCRdb keeps only in-frame clones here, not all; method: immunoSEQ multiplex PCR. This table has about 140,000 clones, approximately 92% appearing once. Trimming shortened V by 5 bases and J by 1 base, and 12 bases separated the two germline ends. The CDR3 runs to 14 residues. Germline V CDR1 and CDR2: SGDLS, YYNGEE. The gene calls are TRBV9 and TRBJ1-1; D is perhaps TRBD1 (5 bases). Sequences were derived from peripheral blood, sampled on day 0 of AZD1222 vaccination. The source of this sequence is an adult in good health. The CDR3 sequence: CASSLGRANTEAFF. The CDR3 nucleotides are TGTGCCAGCAGTCTAGGCAGGGCGAACACTGAAGCTTTCTTT.